Given below is one T cell receptor (beta chain) in context. Which antigen it targets is not known. Qualities for individual bases were not recorded, and no much larger clone is one base off. Libraries were made using the immunoSEQ multiplex PCR assay. Rearranged TCR beta chain sequences were amplified using the hsTCRB Kit according to the manufacturer's protocol. An Illumina MiSeq was used to sequence the TCRB libraries. As for the original processing: The kit vendor's proprietary platform handled demultiplexing, trimming and gene mapping. In its TCRdb copy, this immuneACCESS table keeps in-frame sequences only and misses some clones. Where compared with another copy, unresolved V genes explain less than half of these, and the others have no known cause. V, J and clone size are taken as reported in that table, and D and trimming were inferred from the DNA itself. In this sample the table shows around 80,000 clones, 85% of which occur a single time. In total, the top ten clones hold over 0.6% of the sample.

The time point tag for this specimen amounts to: week 23, last vaccination. Each vaccine dose, consisting of 300 ug of a 20-mer mutant IDH1 peptide in Montanide, was administered subcutaneously with topical imiquimod. Newly diagnosed WHO grade 3 or 4 IDH1-mutant astrocytomas showing loss of nuclear ATRX were present in the donors. The samples were drawn from NOA16, a multicentre, single-arm, open-label phase I trial in Germany that tested a mutant IDH1 peptide vaccine in humans for the first time. Genomic DNA for TCRB sequencing was extracted from EDTA blood using the DNeasy Blood and Tissue Kit. Including the terminal cysteine and phenylalanine, the CDR3 comprises 13 residues. CDR3 DNA is the only sequence kept; it has 39 bases, read in frame from the first base. CDR1 and CDR2 are drawn from the germline V gene: MNHNS, SASEGT. Trimming costs V 3 bases and J 5 bases, and their ends lie 10 bases apart.

The data originate from a study of a mutant IDH1 vaccine in newly diagnosed glioma (dated by TCRdb to the early 2020s). The study in broad terms: Eight vaccinations were administered to patients in weeks 1, 3, 5, 7, 11, 15, 19 and 23, corresponding to visits V03 through V10. Peripheral blood was collected at six visits: V03 (baseline), V05, V07, V10, V12 and V13. Of the roughly 30 treated patients, 62.5% were male and 37.5% were female, and a mean age of 40.4 years was recorded. Longitudinal TCRB deep sequencing was performed for about two dozen treated patients wherever samples were available for exploratory analyses. Prior to enrollment, standard therapy consisting of radiotherapy alone, temozolomide alone, or radiochemotherapy with temozolomide had been administered to patients, with the combination being received by most patients. Vaccination was initiated 4-6 weeks after radiotherapy alone, or concurrently with temozolomide cycles in the chemotherapy-containing groups. General findings and caveats noted by the study authors: According to the authors, sample limitations meant that analyses of patient blood samples could not be reproduced. No apparent relationship was observed between pseudoprogression and alterations in the top peripheral T cell clonotypes detected by TCRB sequencing. Selection of PBMC samples for TCRB deep sequencing was based on availability. Vaccine-induced immune responses across multiple MHC alleles were detected in 93.3% of patients.

The material was PBMCs, obtained from a glioma patient whose treatment included an IDH1 peptide vaccine. The source of this sequence is a woman aged 45-60 years with glioma. The sequence links TRBV6-1 to TRBJ2-5; 5 matching bases give a weak D call of TRBD1. The DNA sequence is given as TGTGCCAGCAGTGACAGGGTTGCGGAGACCCAGTACTTC. This yields the protein CASSDRVAETQYF.